In its sample, the clone carrying this T cell receptor (beta chain) was seen many times. Its antigen is still unknown. TCRdb re-derived calls from the reads in MiXCR, one entry per CDR3 protein. The table lists 310,000 or so distinct CDR3 sequences, about 26% of them singletons. Germline-derived CDR1 and CDR2 are SGHVS and FQNEAQ. Trimming removed 5 bases at V and 6 bases at J, with 11 bases between. The CDR3 extends over 13 amino acids. The source of the sample is a study of T cell repertoires in cytomegalovirus infection. Turning to the study itself: Public TCR beta signature analysis indicated the presence of both CMV infection and matching HLA type. Study results and caveats: Carriers of CMV and the relevant HLA type were discriminated by public TCR beta frequency. The ex vivo response was dominated by HLA-C-restricted CMV-specific TCR beta clonotypes.

Material: PBMCs. The rearrangement uses TRBV7-8 and TRBJ2-1; D is unresolved. This TCR derives from a human donor in good health (CMV status not recorded). Some clones in this sample may be carry-over from other donors' samples. The CDR3 DNA is TGTGCCAGCAGCAGTTCTACTCCCAATGAGCAGTTCTTC. Translated: CASSSSTPNEQFF.